The 24 T cell receptor beta chains in this list originate from one sample, sequenced in a study of cytomegalovirus exposure and HLA in healthy donors. Primers: 60 Vbeta forward and 13 Jbeta reverse. The assay was immunoSEQ multiplex PCR, and TCRdb's table has in-frame clones only and misses some. This table has more than 110,000 clones, roughly three quarters appearing once. The source material was PBMCs. These receptors were obtained from a woman aged 25 to 39 in good health and CMV-seronegative.

This chain uses TRBV4-1 with TRBJ2-2, with D unclear. The CDR3 runs 16 residues. Trimming shortened V by 1 base and J by 5 bases, and 14 bases separated the two germline ends. The germline V gene has CDR1 MGHRA and CDR2 YSYEKL. CDR3 in amino acids: CASSQVQAGRTGELFF. CDR3 bases: TGCGCCAGCAGCCAAGTTCAGGCCGGCCGGACCGGGGAGCTGTTTTTT.

A single count supports this clone. The chain links TRBV27 to TRBJ1-4, with TRBD1 as a possible D gene (5 bases). CDR3 length: 15 residues. Germline loops: CDR1 MNHEY, CDR2 SMNVEV (reference sequence). The V and J ends lost 5 bases and 3 bases respectively, with 13 bases between them. CDR3 sequence reads: CASSGGVPANEKLFF. CDR3 bases: TGTGCCAGCAGTGGGGGGGTACCAGCTAATGAAAAACTGTTTTTT.

This chain joins TRBV7-9 and TRBJ2-5; TRBD1 agrees at 9 bases. Germline V gives CDR1 SEHNR, CDR2 FQNEAQ (reference sequence). The CDR3 loop spans 16 amino acids. The J segment lost 2 bases and the V segment lost 3 bases, leaving 7 bases of the junction unmatched. CDR3 in amino acids: CASSFSGTGPQETQYF. For the CDR3, the DNA is TGTGCCAGCAGCTTCTCCGGGACAGGGCCTCAAGAGACCCAGTACTTC.

This rearrangement joins TRBV5-4 to TRBJ2-5; D is possibly TRBD2 (7 bases). In germline, CDR1 is SGHNT, CDR2 YYREEE (reference sequence). The CDR3 length is 15 residues. V was pared by 2 bases and J by 4 bases, with 15 bases between. This CDR3 is CASSLNAGAGETQYF. CDR3 nucleotide sequence: TGTGCCAGCAGCTTAAACGCGGGGGCAGGAGAGACCCAGTACTTC.

In DNA, the CDR3 is TGTGCCAGCAGTGAAGTGGTACAGACCGCATTACTCAACTATGGCTACACCTTC. As protein: CASSEVVQTALLNYGYTF. The chain couples TRBV6-1 to TRBJ1-2; D is unclear. Germline V gives CDR1 MNHNS, CDR2 SASEGT. The CDR3 contains 18 residues. Trimming removed 1 base from V and 2 bases from J, with 20 bases in between.

In its sample, this clone was seen a few times. The genes are TRBV28 and TRBJ1-2, with 7 positions matching TRBD1. CDR1 is MDHEN and CDR2 is SYDVKM in the germline V gene. J was trimmed by 9 bases and V by 8 bases; bases with no gene match: 9. CDR3 size: 12 residues. For the CDR3, the DNA is TGTGCCAGCTTCGAGGGGGCCGGGAGCTACACCTTC. It is translated as CASFEGAGSYTF.

This chain joins TRBV9 and TRBJ1-2; D is perhaps TRBD1 (6 bases). Germline-derived CDR1 and CDR2 are SGDLS and YYNGEE. The CDR3 runs to 15 residues. V was cut by 0 bases and J by 3 bases, with 12 bases left in between. The CDR3, as DNA: TGTGCCAGCAGCGTAGGACAGGTGATCGACTATGGCTACACCTTC. Translating gives CASSVGQVIDYGYTF.

The V gene is TRBV15, the J gene TRBJ2-7, with TRBD2 matching 10 bases. CDR3 length: 14 amino acids. Germline CDR1 reads LNHNV; CDR2 reads YYDKDF (reference sequence). V shed 0 bases and J 6 bases; nucleotides not matched to a gene: 2. The CDR3 here is CATSREVAGGEQYF. CDR3 coding DNA: TGTGCCACCAGCAGAGAAGTAGCGGGAGGCGAGCAGTACTTC.

The chain carries TRBV11-1 and TRBJ2-2; a weak D match, TRBD2 (6 bases). Germline CDR1 reads SGHAT; CDR2 reads FQDESV (reference sequence). Trimming pared 4 bases from V and 4 bases from J, leaving 13 bases between. The CDR3 contains 15 residues. The CDR3 protein is CASSYSSGSTGELFF. In nucleotides, the CDR3 is TGTGCCAGCAGCTACAGTAGCGGAAGCACCGGGGAGCTGTTTTTT.

The chain couples TRBV9 to TRBJ1-5; possibly TRBD1 for D (5 bases). V gave up 2 bases and J gave up 3 bases, with 9 bases separating them. This CDR3 is built from 14 residues. Germline values: CDR1 SGDLS, CDR2 YYNGEE. CDR3 amino acids: CASSVGGVNQPQHF. The CDR3 bases are TGTGCCAGCAGCGTCGGGGGAGTCAATCAGCCCCAGCATTTT.

This sequence joins TRBV28 and TRBJ2-3, with 7 bases identical to TRBD2. Losses at the gene ends were 4 bases for V and 2 bases for J; bases not matched to a gene: 18. Germline-derived CDR1 and CDR2 are MDHEN and SYDVKM. The CDR3 consists of 19 residues. CDR3 bases: TGTGCCAGCAGTTCAGTGGGGGGGGGAGCCGGGACTAACACAGATACGCAGTATTTT. Its protein product is CASSSVGGGAGTNTDTQYF.

This clone showed up just once. The chain recombines TRBV6-5 with TRBJ2-3; no clear D gene. The germline V gene encodes CDR1 MNHEY and CDR2 SVGAGI. There are 16 residues in the CDR3. Trimming shortened V by 0 bases and J by 12 bases, and 22 bases separated the two germline ends. CDR3 loop: CASSYSIQRTTDSQYF. The DNA for the CDR3 is TGTGCCAGCAGTTACTCGATCCAGAGAACCACAGATAGTCAGTATTTT.

This clone was seen a handful of times. In the same sample, other DNA sequences code for this CDR3. This sequence joins TRBV2 and TRBJ2-3; 7 bases agree with TRBD1. CDR1 is SNHLY and CDR2 is FYNNEI in the germline V gene. Trimming took 4 bases from V and 2 from J; bases not matched to a gene: 6. The CDR3 runs 15 residues. CDR3 sequence reads: CASSVGTASTDTQYF. CDR3 nucleotides: TGTGCCAGCAGTGTAGGGACAGCCTCCACAGATACGCAGTATTTT.

The chain carries TRBV7-9 and TRBJ1-1; D not resolved. The V gene's germline CDR1 is SEHNR and CDR2 FQNEAQ (reference sequence). This CDR3 has 14 residues. The V end lost 2 bases, the J end lost 5 bases, and 12 bases lay between the germline ends. The CDR3, as DNA: TGTGCCAGCAGCTTATCGGGAGGTCGGACTGAAGCTTTCTTT. Amino acid sequence: CASSLSGGRTEAFF.

The chain uses TRBV18 and TRBJ1-6, with TRBD1 matching over 8 bases. The CDR3 length is 15 residues. The ends lost 2 bases at V and 8 bases at J; junction bases unmatched: 5. In germline, CDR1 is KGHSH, CDR2 LQKENI. As DNA, the CDR3 is TGTGCCAGCTCACCAGCGACAGGGGTGGATTCACCCCTCCACTTT. Amino acid sequence: CASSPATGVDSPLHF.

This chain uses TRBV19 with TRBJ2-1, with D possibly matching TRBD2 (5 bases). V was pared by 6 bases and J by 6 bases, with 18 bases between. CDR1 is LNHDA, CDR2 SQIVND, per germline (reference sequence). CDR3 size: 15 residues. The chain's CDR3 is CASSFPELVGNEQFF. DNA of the CDR3: TGTGCCAGTAGCTTTCCAGAACTAGTAGGCAATGAGCAGTTCTTC.

This clone was picked up a small number of times. This sequence joins TRBV7-9 and TRBJ1-2, with 9 bases lining up with TRBD1. The junction had 9 bases not matched to a gene; V was cut back by 5 bases and J by 8 bases. The CDR3 is made up of 14 amino acids. Looked up from germline, CDR1 is SEHNR and CDR2 is FQNEAQ (reference sequence). The CDR3 here is CASSPRQGVRGYTF. CDR3 bases: TGTGCCAGCAGCCCACGACAGGGGGTCAGGGGCTACACCTTC. The whole variable domain, remainder taken from reference TRBV7-9 and TRBJ1-2, is DTGVSQNPRHKITKRGQNVTFRCDPISEHNRLYWYRQTLGQGPEFLTYFQNEAQLEKSRLLSDRFSAERPKGSFSTLEIQRTEQGDSAMYLCASSPRQGVRGYTFGSGTRLTVV.

The DNA of the CDR3 is TGTGCCATTGCGGACAGGCCAACAGATACGCAGTATTTT. Protein: CAIADRPTDTQYF. The chain joins TRBV19 to TRBJ2-3, with 7 nucleotides matching TRBD1. The V segment lost 10 bases and the J segment 3 bases; nucleotides outside the gene matches: 7. The CDR3 contains 13 residues. The germline CDR1 and CDR2 sequences are LNHDA and SQIVND (reference sequence).

Only a few counts were recorded for this clone. The CDR3 coding sequence is TGTGCCAGCAGCAAAGGGGACTTGGATCTAGGGAAGGCCTACAATGAGCAGTTCTTC. Translated: CASSKGDLDLGKAYNEQFF. The V call is TRBV21-1, the J call TRBJ2-1; TRBD2 is taken as the D call from the table, unchecked against the DNA. TRBV21-1 is a documented pseudogene. CDR3 size: 19 residues.

V gene TRBV6-5 combines with J gene TRBJ1-5; TRBD1 agrees at 7 bases. The germline gives CDR1 MNHEY, CDR2 SVGAGI. V gave up 4 bases and J gave up 1 base; unmatched junction bases: 7. CDR3 length: 16 amino acids. CDR3 sequence: CASSLSGGNSNQPQHF. The CDR3 DNA reads as TGTGCCAGCAGTTTATCAGGGGGAAACAGCAATCAGCCCCAGCATTTT.

The chain has TRBV30 and TRBJ2-1; maybe TRBD2 (5 bases). This CDR3 contains 16 residues. Looked up from germline, CDR1 is GTSNPN and CDR2 is SVGIG (reference sequence). Trimming stripped 2 bases from V and 0 bases from J, with 14 bases between. The DNA for the CDR3 is TGTGCCTGGAGTCGAACCCTAGGGAGCTCCTACAATGAGCAGTTCTTC. Residues: CAWSRTLGSSYNEQFF.

This chain connects TRBV5-1 to TRBJ1-2, with D perhaps TRBD1 (6 bases). The V and J ends lost 0 bases and 8 bases respectively, with 14 bases between them. Germline V CDR1 and CDR2: SGHRS, YFSETQ. The CDR3 is 14 residues long. CDR3 coding DNA: TGCGCCAGCAGCTTGGCCCGAGAGGGGGACGGCTACACCTTC. This encodes CASSLAREGDGYTF.

The chain uses TRBV18 and TRBJ1-2; TRBD1 agrees at 10 bases. Germline-derived CDR1 and CDR2 are KGHSH and LQKENI. CDR3 length: 13 amino acids. V shed 5 bases and J 8 bases; nucleotides not matched to a gene: 5. CDR3 nucleotide sequence: TGTGCCAGCTCAAGGGGACAGGGGATGGGCTACACCTTC. This gives the protein CASSRGQGMGYTF.

This clone appeared once. V gene TRBV30 combines with J gene TRBJ1-5; no clear D. This CDR3 spans 13 amino acids. CDR1 is GTSNPN, CDR2 SVGIG, per germline (reference sequence). Trimming removed 0 bases from V and 5 bases from J, with 8 bases in between. For the CDR3, the DNA is TGTGCCTGGAGTGTAGCCGGGGATCAGCCCCAGCATTTT. Translation: CAWSVAGDQPQHF.